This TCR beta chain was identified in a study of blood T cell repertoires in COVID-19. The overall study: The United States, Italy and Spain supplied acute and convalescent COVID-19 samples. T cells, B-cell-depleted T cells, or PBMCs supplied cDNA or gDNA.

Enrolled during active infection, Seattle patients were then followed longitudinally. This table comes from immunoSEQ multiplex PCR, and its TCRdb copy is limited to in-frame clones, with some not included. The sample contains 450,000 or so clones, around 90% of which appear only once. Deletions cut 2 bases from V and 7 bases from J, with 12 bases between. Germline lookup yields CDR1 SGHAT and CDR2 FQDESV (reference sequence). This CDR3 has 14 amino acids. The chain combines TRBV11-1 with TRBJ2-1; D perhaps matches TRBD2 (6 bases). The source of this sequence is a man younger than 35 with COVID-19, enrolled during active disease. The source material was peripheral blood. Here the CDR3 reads CASSLSGDMNEQFF. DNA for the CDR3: TGTGCCAGCAGCTTATCGGGAGATATGAATGAGCAGTTCTTC.